This is a list of T cell receptor beta chains from one sample in a study of shared clonotypes between healthy human individuals. Assay: immunoSEQ multiplex PCR; the TCRdb copy retains only in-frame clones and omits some. Here the sample spans around 1.1 million clones, approximately 80% being singletons. Sequencing was performed on memory CD4+ T cells from PBMCs. These receptors came from a man aged 18 to 30 in good health. Some clones in this sample may be carry-over from other donors' samples. Both conserved end residues are part of each CDR3. The D gene is left open where the match is weak. The size of a clone is reported for some rows only, either as once, few or many, or as a class for expanded clones.

clone_size	j_call	v_call	d_call	cdr3_aa	cdr3_nt
.	TRBJ1-4	TRBV28	.	CASSLLGRANEKLFF	TGTGCCAGCAGTTTACTCGGCAGAGCTAATGAAAAACTGTTTTTT
.	TRBJ2-5	TRBV9	.	CASSVGWDRETQYF	TGTGCCAGCAGCGTAGGATGGGATCGGGAGACCCAGTACTTC
many	TRBJ2-3	TRBV4-1	TRBD2	CASSHRLAGGPVDTQYF	TGCGCCAGCAGCCACAGACTAGCGGGAGGGCCGGTAGATACGCAGTATTTT
.	TRBJ2-1	TRBV10-1	TRBD2	CASSDSSGRASYNEQFF	TGCGCCAGCAGTGACTCTAGCGGGAGAGCATCCTACAATGAGCAGTTCTTC
few	TRBJ1-1	TRBV5-1	.	CASSFYEGGLAEAFF	TGCGCCAGCAGCTTCTACGAGGGGGGCTTAGCTGAAGCTTTCTTT
.	TRBJ2-1	TRBV7-2	.	CASRIEGNEQFF	TGTGCCAGCAGGATAGAGGGGAATGAGCAGTTCTTC
.	TRBJ2-1	TRBV5-1	.	CASSLLVVIGGEQFF	TGCGCCAGCAGCTTGCTTGTAGTTATTGGGGGTGAGCAGTTCTTC
.	TRBJ2-3	TRBV10-3	TRBD2	CAISRTSGRQPDTQYF	TGTGCCATCAGTCGGACTAGCGGGCGACAACCAGATACGCAGTATTTT
.	TRBJ2-1	TRBV9	.	CASSVVSLSYNEQFF	TGTGCCAGCAGCGTAGTTAGCCTTTCCTACAATGAGCAGTTCTTC
.	TRBJ2-1	TRBV5-4	.	CASSLGGPKEQFF	TGTGCCAGCAGCTTGGGGGGCCCCAAAGAGCAGTTCTTC
.	TRBJ1-5	TRBV12-5	.	CATSRRQASYSNQPQHF	TGTGCCACGTCCCGCCGACAGGCCTCCTATAGCAATCAGCCCCAGCATTTT
.	TRBJ2-3	TRBV18	TRBD2	CASSPAGTSGSLDTQYF	TGTGCCAGCTCACCCGCAGGGACTAGCGGGAGTTTAGATACGCAGTATTTT
.	TRBJ2-7	TRBV9	.	CASSVDEGTHYEQYF	TGTGCCAGCAGCGTAGATGAGGGAACCCACTACGAGCAGTACTTC
.	TRBJ2-7	TRBV27	TRBD2	CASSLSSGRTYEQYF	TGTGCCAGCAGTTTATCCAGCGGGAGGACCTACGAGCAGTACTTC
.	TRBJ2-2	TRBV19	.	CASSRGFTGELFF	TGTGCCAGTAGTCGGGGGTTCACCGGGGAGCTGTTTTTT
.	TRBJ2-4	TRBV4-3	.	CASSQEVGIAKNIQYF	TGCGCCAGCAGCCAAGAAGTGGGGATTGCCAAAAACATTCAGTACTTC
few	TRBJ2-5	TRBV5-1	TRBD2	CASSLMAKRGETQYF	TGCGCCAGCAGCTTGATGGCCAAGCGGGGGGAGACCCAGTACTTC
.	TRBJ2-3	TRBV25-1	TRBD2	CASSGYREGNTDTQYF	TGTGCCAGCAGTGGTTACCGGGAGGGGAACACAGATACGCAGTATTTT
.	TRBJ1-2	TRBV28	.	CASSLPEERGYTF	TGTGCCAGCAGTTTACCGGAAGAACGTGGCTACACCTTC
.	TRBJ2-7	TRBV30	.	CAWSYNSYEQYF	TGTGCCTGGAGCTACAACTCCTACGAGCAGTACTTC
.	TRBJ2-7	TRBV4-1	.	CASSQVFLASYEQYF	TGCGCCAGCAGCCAAGTGTTCCTAGCGTCCTACGAGCAGTACTTC
.	TRBJ1-6	TRBV2	.	CASSAGSSPLHF	TGTGCCAGCAGCGCAGGTTCCTCACCCCTCCACTTT
.	TRBJ2-2	TRBV7-2	.	CASSLDPPQNTGELFF	TGTGCCAGCAGCTTAGATCCACCCCAGAACACCGGGGAGCTGTTTTTT
few	TRBJ1-1	TRBV28	.	CASTPAGWDTEAFF	TGTGCCAGCACTCCAGCGGGCTGGGACACTGAAGCTTTCTTT
once	TRBJ1-5	TRBV28	.	CASSTQQGYNQPQHF	TGTGCCAGCAGTACTCAACAGGGTTACAATCAGCCCCAGCATTTT
.	TRBJ1-4	TRBV5-3	TRBD1	CARSQIQGANEKLFF	TGTGCCAGAAGCCAAATACAGGGGGCTAATGAAAAACTGTTTTTT
.	TRBJ2-6	TRBV6-1	.	CASIPDPGANVLTF	TGTGCCAGCATCCCCGATCCTGGGGCCAACGTCCTGACTTTC
.	TRBJ1-4	TRBV14	.	CASSQDREGKLFF	TGTGCCAGCAGCCAAGATCGGGAAGGAAAACTGTTTTTT
.	TRBJ2-3	TRBV5-6	.	CASSYRETLQYF	TGTGCCAGCAGCTATCGGGAGACCCTGCAGTATTTT
.	TRBJ1-3	TRBV9	TRBD1	CASSNPPGQGNSGNTIYF	TGTGCCAGCAGTAACCCTCCGGGACAGGGTAATTCAGGAAACACCATATATTTT
.	TRBJ2-7	TRBV7-9	.	CASSLTVLDEQYF	TGTGCCAGCAGCTTAACGGTGCTGGACGAGCAGTACTTC
.	TRBJ2-7	TRBV28	TRBD1	CASSSPDRVYEQYF	TGTGCCAGCAGTTCCCCTGACAGGGTATACGAGCAGTACTTC
.	TRBJ2-1	TRBV20-1	.	CSVQVAEQFF	TGCAGTGTCCAAGTGGCTGAGCAGTTCTTC
.	TRBJ2-1	TRBV7-3	.	CASSLAYGDEQFF	TGTGCCAGCAGCTTAGCTTATGGGGATGAGCAGTTCTTC
.	TRBJ1-1	TRBV2	TRBD1	CASRADRDTEAFF	TGTGCCAGCAGAGCGGACAGGGACACTGAAGCTTTCTTT
.	TRBJ2-7	TRBV27	TRBD2	CASRLAGTYEQYF	TGTGCCAGTAGGCTAGCGGGAACCTACGAGCAGTACTTC
.	TRBJ2-3	TRBV15	.	CATTTGLTDTQYF	TGTGCCACCACCACAGGGCTTACAGATACGCAGTATTTT
.	TRBJ2-7	TRBV6-5	.	CASTVPQGYEQYF	TGTGCCAGCACGGTTCCCCAGGGCTACGAGCAGTACTTC
few	TRBJ2-7	TRBV11-2	.	CASGRWQEGREQYF	TGTGCCAGCGGGCGGTGGCAGGAGGGCAGAGAGCAGTACTTC
once	TRBJ2-1	TRBV29-1	.	CSALPWGLSGRQYNEQFF	TGCAGCGCTCTTCCCTGGGGCCTAAGCGGGCGGCAATACAATGAGCAGTTCTTC
few	TRBJ1-5	TRBV21-1	.	CASSKGSVPSNQPQHF	TGTGCCAGCAGCAAAGGGTCGGTCCCTAGCAATCAGCCCCAGCATTTT
many	TRBJ2-3	TRBV27	.	CASSLGDFTDTQYF	TGTGCCAGCAGTTTAGGGGACTTCACAGATACGCAGTATTTT
.	TRBJ2-7	TRBV7-2	.	CAGSLQASYEQYF	TGTGCCGGCAGCTTACAAGCCTCCTACGAGCAGTACTTC
.	TRBJ1-1	TRBV7-9	.	CASSSEANTEAFF	TGTGCCAGCAGCTCTGAAGCGAACACTGAAGCTTTCTTT
.	TRBJ2-1	TRBV28	TRBD1	CASSPDRAGEQFF	TGTGCCAGCAGCCCTGACAGGGCGGGTGAGCAGTTCTTC
.	TRBJ1-5	TRBV15	.	CATSRDLGADQPQHF	TGTGCCACCAGCAGAGATCTGGGGGCCGATCAGCCCCAGCATTTT
many	TRBJ1-4	TRBV11-2	TRBD1	CASSFLIGGRDGEKLFF	TGTGCCAGCAGCTTCCTCATAGGGGGCAGGGATGGTGAAAAACTGTTTTTT
once	TRBJ1-4	TRBV30	TRBD1	CAWSSQGGEKLFF	TGTGCCTGGAGTTCCCAGGGGGGTGAAAAACTGTTTTTT
.	TRBJ1-4	TRBV7-9	.	CASSLGDGRDEKLFF	TGTGCCAGCAGCTTAGGGGACGGGAGGGACGAAAAACTGTTTTTT
.	TRBJ2-3	TRBV4-2	TRBD1	CASSQEDWHGTGHTDTQYF	TGTGCCAGCAGCCAAGAAGACTGGCACGGGACAGGGCACACAGATACGCAGTATTTT
.	TRBJ2-7	TRBV28	.	CASSLTGLGEQYF	TGTGCCAGCAGTCTAACAGGTTTGGGAGAGCAGTACTTC
.	TRBJ1-1	TRBV6-1	.	CASSVPRSEAFF	TGTGCCAGCAGCGTCCCTAGGTCTGAAGCTTTCTTT
.	TRBJ1-2	TRBV5-8	.	CASSLQSNYGYTF	TGTGCCAGCAGCCTCCAGTCTAACTATGGCTACACCTTC
.	TRBJ1-5	TRBV6-1	.	CASSERQPQHF	TGTGCCAGCAGTGAAAGGCAGCCCCAGCATTTT
.	TRBJ1-2	TRBV11-2	.	CASSLSFGSPNYGYTF	TGTGCCAGCAGCTTGAGTTTTGGCAGCCCTAACTATGGCTACACCTTC
many	TRBJ2-5	TRBV11-2	TRBD1	CASSRDGTAETQYF	TGTGCCAGCAGCCGAGACGGGACAGCTGAGACCCAGTACTTC